This TCR beta chain was documented in a study of T cell responses to AZD1222 COVID-19 vaccine. Study-wide results and caveats: In all cases, repertoires were sampled only after the peak T cell response. Clonal diversity was possibly underestimated, and the donors were mostly white British, with more females.

Assay used: immunoSEQ multiplex PCR; TCRdb lists only in-frame clones, some missing. The table records under 95,000 clones, about 92% of them present only once. V lost 6 bases and J 6 bases, leaving 8 bases between the germline ends. Germline CDR1 SNHLY, CDR2 FYNNEI. This CDR3 has 11 amino acids. As regards this clone: Antigen: not known.

The source material was peripheral blood, sampled on day 0 of AZD1222 vaccination. The sequence was obtained from an adult in good health. The rearrangement joins TRBV2 to TRBJ1-1; D uncertain. The chain's CDR3 is CASRVAAEAFF. For the CDR3, the DNA is TGTGCCAGCAGGGTGGCCGCTGAAGCTTTCTTT.